This T cell receptor beta chain stems from a study of T cell changes during pregnancy in multiple sclerosis. This clone was counted once. The CDR3 loop spans 14 amino acids. Germline V gene sequence: CDR1 MGHRA, CDR2 YSYEKL. After removal of 1 base from V and 5 bases from J, the junction contained 3 bases not matched to a gene. Assay used: immunoSEQ multiplex PCR; TCRdb lists only in-frame clones, some missing. The table includes some 42,000 clones, roughly 85% detected once. This TCR was recovered from a female donor with multiple sclerosis, enrolled in a pregnancy study. This rearrangement joins TRBV4-1 to TRBJ2-5, with 8 bases aligning to TRBD2. Specimen: CD4+ T cells from peripheral blood mononuclear cells, collected after pregnancy. The CDR3 region is CASSQAGGRETQYF. For the CDR3, the DNA is TGCGCCAGCAGCCAAGCGGGGGGGCGGGAGACCCAGTACTTC.